This T cell receptor beta chain was sequenced in a study of shared clonotypes between healthy human individuals. General study points: Sequencing depth was predicted to influence how clonotypes are shared among donors. Relative to clonotypes present in all four donors, those not shared had lower generation probabilities.

Assay: immunoSEQ multiplex PCR; the TCRdb copy retains only in-frame clones and omits some. This table has about a million clones, around 76% appearing once. Notes on this clone: What it binds is not known.

What was sequenced was memory CD4+ T cells sorted from blood. Subset here: CD45RA-negative fraction. The sequence derives from a man aged 18 to 29 in good health.

CDR3 residues: CASSIVGHTRHEQYF. The CDR3 DNA is TGTGCCAGTAGTATTGTGGGACATACGCGACACGAGCAGTACTTC. The rearrangement uses TRBV19 and TRBJ2-7; TRBD1 might be the D (6 bases). From germline, CDR1 is LNHDA and CDR2 SQIVND (reference sequence). Trimming shortened V by 3 bases and J by 5 bases, and 17 bases separated the two germline ends. The length of the CDR3 is 15 residues. The full variable domain, completed using reference TRBV19 and TRBJ2-7, is DGGITQSPKYLFRKEGQNVTLSCEQNLNHDAMYWYRQDPGQGLRLIYYSQIVNDFQKGDIAEGYSVSREKKESFPLTVTSAQKNPTAFYLCASSIVGHTRHEQYFGPGTRLTVT.